A selection of T cell receptor beta chains follows, all from one sample in a study of T cell changes during pregnancy in multiple sclerosis. Data came from immunoSEQ multiplex PCR; TCRdb stores just in-frame clones and leaves some out. The data show 85,000 to 130,000 clones, almost 95% seen once. This specimen was peripheral blood, taken before pregnancy. These receptors were collected from a female donor with multiple sclerosis, enrolled in a pregnancy study. Each CDR3 is given without its conserved first and last residue. A D gene is named only where the DNA matches it firmly.

v_call,d_call,j_call,cdr3_aa
TRBV5-1,NA,TRBJ2-4,ASSLDSGAKNIQY
TRBV5-1,TRBD1,TRBJ2-3,ATTDRADTQY
TRBV7-9,NA,TRBJ2-7,ASSESPSLPHEQY
TRBV27,TRBD2,TRBJ2-7,ASSLGGRGYEQY
TRBV7-7,NA,TRBJ2-5,ASSSHEGIRGQETQY
TRBV5-1,NA,TRBJ1-1,ASSLGGGVNTEAF
TRBV4-1,TRBD2,TRBJ2-7,ASSHLRTSLGYEQY
TRBV28,TRBD2,TRBJ2-5,ASSDPGLDQETQY
TRBV5-5,NA,TRBJ1-2,ASSLSNRVGNYGYT
TRBV29-1,NA,TRBJ2-2,GVDGPGVTGELF
TRBV5-1,TRBD1,TRBJ2-5,ASSRGQKVQETQY
TRBV19,NA,TRBJ1-4,ASSIGGEKLF
TRBV27,NA,TRBJ2-1,ASSLSPIWEQF
TRBV7-7,TRBD2,TRBJ2-5,ASSPGGPQETQY
TRBV11-3,TRBD2,TRBJ2-7,ASSIAGDYEQY
TRBV30,NA,TRBJ1-4,AWSVGGSGNEKLF
TRBV7-7,NA,TRBJ2-3,ASSPSGTDTQY
TRBV7-9,NA,TRBJ1-1,ASSGLDNTEAF
TRBV5-1,TRBD2,TRBJ2-3,ASSLGLATDTQY
TRBV7-6,NA,TRBJ1-1,ASSLERAGNTEAF
TRBV1,NA,TRBJ2-1,TSSHSGTSANEQF
TRBV5-4,TRBD1,TRBJ2-7,ASKGDREPYEQY
TRBV12-5,NA,TRBJ2-1,ASGLMTASSSYNEQF
TRBV7-6,TRBD1,TRBJ1-1,ASSSGQGMNTEAF